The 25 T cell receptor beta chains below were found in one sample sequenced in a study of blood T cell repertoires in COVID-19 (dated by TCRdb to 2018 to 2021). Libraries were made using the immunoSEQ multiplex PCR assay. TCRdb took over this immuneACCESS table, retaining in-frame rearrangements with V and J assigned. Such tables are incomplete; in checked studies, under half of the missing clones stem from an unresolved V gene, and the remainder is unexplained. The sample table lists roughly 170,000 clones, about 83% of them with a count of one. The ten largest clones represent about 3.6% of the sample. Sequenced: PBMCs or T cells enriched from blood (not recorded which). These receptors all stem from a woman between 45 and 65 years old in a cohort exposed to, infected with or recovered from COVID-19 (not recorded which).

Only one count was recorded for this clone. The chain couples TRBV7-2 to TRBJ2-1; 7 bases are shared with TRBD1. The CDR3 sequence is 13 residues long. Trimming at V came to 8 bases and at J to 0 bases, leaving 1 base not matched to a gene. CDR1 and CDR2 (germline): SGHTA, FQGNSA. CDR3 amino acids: CASGTDSYNEQFF. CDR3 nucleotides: TGTGCCAGCGGGACAGACTCCTACAATGAGCAGTTCTTC.

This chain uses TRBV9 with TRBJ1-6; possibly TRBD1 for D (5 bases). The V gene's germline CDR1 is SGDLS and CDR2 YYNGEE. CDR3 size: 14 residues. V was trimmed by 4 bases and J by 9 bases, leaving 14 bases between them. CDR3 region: CASSQQVTSSPLHF. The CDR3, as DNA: TGTGCCAGCAGCCAACAGGTTACCAGTTCACCCCTCCACTTT.

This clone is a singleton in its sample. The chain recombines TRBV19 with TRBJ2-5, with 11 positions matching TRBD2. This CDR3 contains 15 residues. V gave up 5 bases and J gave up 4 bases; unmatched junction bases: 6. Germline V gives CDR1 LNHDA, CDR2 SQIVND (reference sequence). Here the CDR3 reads CASSSSLAGVETQYF. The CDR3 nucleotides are TGTGCCAGTAGTTCCTCACTAGCGGGAGTAGAGACCCAGTACTTC.

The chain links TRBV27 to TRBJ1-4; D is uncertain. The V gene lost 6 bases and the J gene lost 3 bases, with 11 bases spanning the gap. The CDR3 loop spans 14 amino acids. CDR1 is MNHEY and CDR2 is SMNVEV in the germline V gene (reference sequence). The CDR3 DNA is TGTGCCAGCAGCAGTGGGAGGGCTAATGAAAAACTGTTTTTT. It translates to CASSSGRANEKLFF.

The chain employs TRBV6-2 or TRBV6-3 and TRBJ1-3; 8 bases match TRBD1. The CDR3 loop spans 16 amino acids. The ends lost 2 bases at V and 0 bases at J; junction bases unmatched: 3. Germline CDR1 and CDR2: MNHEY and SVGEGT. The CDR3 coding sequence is TGTGCCAGCAGTTACCCCGGGACAGGCTCTGGAAACACCATATATTTT. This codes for CASSYPGTGSGNTIYF.

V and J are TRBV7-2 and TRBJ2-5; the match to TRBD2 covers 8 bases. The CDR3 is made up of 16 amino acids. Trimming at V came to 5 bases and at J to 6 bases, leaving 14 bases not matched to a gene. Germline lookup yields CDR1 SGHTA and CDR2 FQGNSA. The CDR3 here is CASSPLRAGDSQTQYF. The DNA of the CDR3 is TGTGCCAGCAGCCCCCTGCGAGCGGGGGACTCGCAGACCCAGTACTTC. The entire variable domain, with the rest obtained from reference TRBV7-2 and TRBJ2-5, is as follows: GAGVSQSPSNKVTEKGKDVELRCDPISGHTALYWYRQSLGQGLEFLIYFQGNSAPDKSGLPSDRFSAERTGGSVSTLTIQRTQQEDSAVYLCASSPLRAGDSQTQYFGPGTRLLVL.

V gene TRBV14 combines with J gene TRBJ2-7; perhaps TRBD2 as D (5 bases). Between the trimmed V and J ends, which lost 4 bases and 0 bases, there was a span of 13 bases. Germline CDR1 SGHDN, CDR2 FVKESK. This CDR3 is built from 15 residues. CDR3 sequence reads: CASSLTSGSSYEQYF. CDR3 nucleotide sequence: TGTGCCAGCAGCCTGACCTCGGGGTCCTCCTACGAGCAGTACTTC.

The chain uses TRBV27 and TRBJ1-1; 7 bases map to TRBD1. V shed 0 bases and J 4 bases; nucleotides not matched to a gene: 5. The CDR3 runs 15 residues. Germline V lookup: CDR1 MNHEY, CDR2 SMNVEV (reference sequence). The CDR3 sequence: CASSLSPGGFTEAFF. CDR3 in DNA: TGTGCCAGCAGTTTATCGCCAGGGGGTTTCACTGAAGCTTTCTTT.

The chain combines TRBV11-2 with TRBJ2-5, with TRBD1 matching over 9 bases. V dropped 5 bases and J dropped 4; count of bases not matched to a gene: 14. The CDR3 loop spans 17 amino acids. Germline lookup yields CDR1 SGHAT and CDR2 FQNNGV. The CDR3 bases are TGTGCCAGCAGCCCAGTGCCCGGGACAGGGAGTTTAGAGACCCAGTACTTC. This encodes CASSPVPGTGSLETQYF. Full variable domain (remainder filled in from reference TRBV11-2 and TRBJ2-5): EAGVAQSPRYKIIEKRQSVAFWCNPISGHATLYWYQQILGQGPKLLIQFQNNGVVDDSQLPKDRFSAERLKGVDSTLKIQPAKLEDSAVYLCASSPVPGTGSLETQYFGPGTRLLVL.

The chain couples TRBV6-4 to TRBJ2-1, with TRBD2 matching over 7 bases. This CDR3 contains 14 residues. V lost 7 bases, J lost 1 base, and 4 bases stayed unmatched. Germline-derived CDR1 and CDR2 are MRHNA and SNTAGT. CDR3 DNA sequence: TGTGCCAGCAAGGCGGGAGAGTCCTACAATGAGCAGTTCTTC. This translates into CASKAGESYNEQFF.

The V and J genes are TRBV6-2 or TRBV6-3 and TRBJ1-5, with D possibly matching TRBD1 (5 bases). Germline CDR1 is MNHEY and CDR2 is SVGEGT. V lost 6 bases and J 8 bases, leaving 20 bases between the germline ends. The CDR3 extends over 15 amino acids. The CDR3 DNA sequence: TGTGCCAGCAGCCGGTTGGGAGGGGCCGGGGAGCCCCAGCATTTT. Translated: CASSRLGGAGEPQHF.

In nucleotides, the CDR3 is TGCGCCAGCAGCCTCCCCGCCGGACTAGCGGGAGGGGACGAGCAGTTCTTC. It encodes CASSLPAGLAGGDEQFF. The V call is TRBV4-1, the J call TRBJ2-1; 15 nucleotides align to TRBD2. The CDR3 is made up of 17 amino acids. The V gene end was trimmed by 4 bases and the J gene end by 10 bases; junction bases not matched to a gene: 11. Germline CDR1 reads MGHRA; CDR2 reads YSYEKL.

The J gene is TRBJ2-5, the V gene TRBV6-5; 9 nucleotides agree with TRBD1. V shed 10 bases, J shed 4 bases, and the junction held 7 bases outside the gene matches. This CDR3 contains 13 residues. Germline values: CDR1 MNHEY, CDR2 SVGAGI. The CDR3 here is CAILGTGLETQYF. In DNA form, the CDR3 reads TGTGCCATCCTCGGGACAGGGTTAGAGACCCAGTACTTC.

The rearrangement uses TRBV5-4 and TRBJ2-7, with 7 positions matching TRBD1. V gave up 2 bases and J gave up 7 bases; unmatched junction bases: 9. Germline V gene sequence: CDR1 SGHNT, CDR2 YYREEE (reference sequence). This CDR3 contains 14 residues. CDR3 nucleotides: TGTGCCAGCAGCTTTGCCACAGGGGCGGGTGAGCAGTACTTC. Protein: CASSFATGAGEQYF.

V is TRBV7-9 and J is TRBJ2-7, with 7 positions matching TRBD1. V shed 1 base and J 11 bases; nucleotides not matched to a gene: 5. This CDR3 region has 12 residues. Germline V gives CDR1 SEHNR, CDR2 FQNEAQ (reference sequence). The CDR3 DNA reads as TGTGCCAGCAGCTTAGAGGACAGGAACGAGTACTTC. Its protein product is CASSLEDRNEYF.

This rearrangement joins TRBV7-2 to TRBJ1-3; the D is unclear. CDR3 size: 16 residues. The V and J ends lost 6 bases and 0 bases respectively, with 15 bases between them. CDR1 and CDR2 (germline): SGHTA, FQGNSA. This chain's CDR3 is CASRVADSYSGNTIYF. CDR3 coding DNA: TGTGCCAGCAGGGTGGCGGATTCTTACTCTGGAAACACCATATATTTT.

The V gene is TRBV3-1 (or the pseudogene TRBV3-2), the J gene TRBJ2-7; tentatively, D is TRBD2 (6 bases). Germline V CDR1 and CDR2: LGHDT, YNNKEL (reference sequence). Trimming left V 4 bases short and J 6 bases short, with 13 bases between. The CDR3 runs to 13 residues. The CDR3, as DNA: TGTGCCAGCAGCCCCGGACTACTCAGCGAGCAGTACTTC. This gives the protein CASSPGLLSEQYF.

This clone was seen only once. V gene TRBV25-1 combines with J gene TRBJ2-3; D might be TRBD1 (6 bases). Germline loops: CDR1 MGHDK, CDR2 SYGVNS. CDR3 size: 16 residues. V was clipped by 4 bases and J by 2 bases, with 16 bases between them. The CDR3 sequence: CASSARGFPSTDTQYF. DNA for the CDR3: TGTGCCAGCAGTGCCAGGGGATTCCCGTCCACAGATACGCAGTATTTT.

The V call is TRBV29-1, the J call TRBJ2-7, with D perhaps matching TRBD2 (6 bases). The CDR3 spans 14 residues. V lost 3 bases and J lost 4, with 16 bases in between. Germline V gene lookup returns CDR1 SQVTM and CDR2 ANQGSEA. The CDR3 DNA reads TGCAGCGTTGAGTACCTACCTGGGGGGTACGAGCAGTACTTC. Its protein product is CSVEYLPGGYEQYF.

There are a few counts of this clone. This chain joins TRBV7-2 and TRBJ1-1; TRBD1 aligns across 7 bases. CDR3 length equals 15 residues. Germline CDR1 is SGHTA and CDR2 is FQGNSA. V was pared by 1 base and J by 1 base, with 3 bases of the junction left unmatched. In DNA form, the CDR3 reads TGTGCCAGCAGCTTAGGAAGGACAGGGAACACTGAAGCTTTCTTT. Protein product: CASSLGRTGNTEAFF.

The CDR3 DNA sequence: TGTGCCACCAGTGGCCGGACTAGCGGGGCCACCGGGGAGCTGTTTTTT. The encoded protein is CATSGRTSGATGELFF. The chain combines TRBV24-1 with TRBJ2-2; TRBD2 aligns across 12 bases. CDR1 is KGHDR and CDR2 is SFDVKD in the germline V gene. The V segment lost 5 bases and the J segment 4 bases; nucleotides outside the gene matches: 4. This CDR3 is built from 16 residues.

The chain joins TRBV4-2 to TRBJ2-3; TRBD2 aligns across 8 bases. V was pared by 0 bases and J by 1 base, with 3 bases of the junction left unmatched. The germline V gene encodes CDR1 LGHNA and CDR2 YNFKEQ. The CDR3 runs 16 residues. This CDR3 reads CASSQEAGGGTDTQYF. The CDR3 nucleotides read TGTGCCAGCAGCCAAGAAGCCGGGGGGGGCACAGATACGCAGTATTTT.

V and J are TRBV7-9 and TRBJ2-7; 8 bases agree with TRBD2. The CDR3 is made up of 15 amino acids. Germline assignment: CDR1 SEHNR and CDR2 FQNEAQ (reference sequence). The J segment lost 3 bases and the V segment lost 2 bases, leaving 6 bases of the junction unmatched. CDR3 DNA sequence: TGTGCCAGCAGCTTACCAGCGGGAGTACGCTACGAGCAGTACTTC. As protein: CASSLPAGVRYEQYF.

In DNA form, the CDR3 reads TGCGCCAGCAGTGATACGGGACACCAGAATGAGCAGTTCTTC. Encoded protein: CASSDTGHQNEQFF. V and J are TRBV10-2 and TRBJ2-1, with D tentatively TRBD1 (6 bases). Trimming removed 3 bases from V and 7 bases from J, with 13 bases in between. Germline V gives CDR1 WSHSY, CDR2 SAAADI. There are 14 residues in the CDR3.

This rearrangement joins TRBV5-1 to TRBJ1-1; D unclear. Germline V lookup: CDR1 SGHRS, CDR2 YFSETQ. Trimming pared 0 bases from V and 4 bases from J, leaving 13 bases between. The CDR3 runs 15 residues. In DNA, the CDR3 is TGCGCCAGCAGCTTGGATGGTTGGAGGATCACTGAAGCTTTCTTT. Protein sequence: CASSLDGWRITEAFF.